The 19 T cell receptor beta chains below all came from one sample that was sequenced in a study of metastatic and nonmetastatic thyroid tumors. TCRdb re-called the PCR reads with MiXCR. Found here are 60,000 or so clones, roughly 30% of them singletons; the top ten hold 15% to 20%. All patients reached thyroid surgery having received no treatment beforehand. Sequencing was carried out using blood. The source is a female donor with papillary thyroid cancer or a benign thyroid nodule (not recorded which). Some clones in this sample may be carry-over from other donors' samples.

The J gene is TRBJ2-5, the V gene TRBV5-5; 11 bases map to TRBD1. Germline V gives CDR1 SGHKS, CDR2 YYEKEE (reference sequence). The CDR3 is made up of 16 amino acids. V gave up 6 bases and J gave up 4 bases; unmatched junction bases: 11. CDR3 nucleotides: TGTGCCAGCACCTCGGGAACCGGGACAGGGGGAGAGACCCAGTACTTC. This codes for CASTSGTGTGGETQYF. The full variable domain, in which reference TRBV5-5 and TRBJ2-5 provide the parts outside the CDR3, is DAGVTQSPTHLIKTRGQQVTLRCSPISGHKSVSWYQQVLGQGPQFIFQYYEKEERGRGNFPDRFSARQFPNYSSELNVNALLLGDSALYLCASTSGTGTGGETQYFGPGTRLLVL.

By share, this clone counts as medium-sized (0.01 to 0.1%). The genes are TRBV7-2 and TRBJ1-2, with 8 bases that match TRBD1. The CDR3 loop spans 15 amino acids. The trim removed 4 bases at V and 2 bases at J, leaving 6 bases unmatched. The germline CDR1 and CDR2 sequences are SGHTA and FQGNSA. DNA of the CDR3: TGTGCCAGCAGCTCTCGGACAGGGATAAACTATGGCTACACCTTC. Translated, it gives CASSSRTGINYGYTF.

This clone was seen a few times. J is TRBJ1-2 and V is TRBV24-1, with unresolved D. Germline V gives CDR1 KGHDR, CDR2 SFDVKD. The CDR3 loop spans 16 amino acids. The V gene lost 3 bases and the J gene lost 1 base, with 14 bases spanning the gap. Here the CDR3 DNA reads TGTGCCACCAGTGATCAGGACGGAACTCTTAACTATGGCTACACCTTC. Translated: CATSDQDGTLNYGYTF.

CDR3 DNA: TGTGCCAGCAAGATCGATCTGTATGGCTACACCTTC. Translating gives CASKIDLYGYTF. The rearrangement uses TRBV6-1 and TRBJ1-2; D call uncertain. V was cut by 7 bases and J by 5 bases, with 11 bases left in between. This CDR3 is built from 12 residues. Germline-derived CDR1 and CDR2 are MNHNS and SASEGT.

The chain has TRBV5-1 and TRBJ1-2; D gene uncertain. Germline V lookup: CDR1 SGHRS, CDR2 YFSETQ. V was trimmed by 0 bases and J by 7 bases, leaving 13 bases between them. The CDR3 has 14 amino acids. This CDR3 is CASSLAGEPTGYTF. The CDR3 DNA reads TGCGCCAGCAGCTTGGCTGGGGAGCCGACTGGCTACACCTTC.

The chain employs TRBV20-1 and TRBJ2-7; D may be TRBD1 (6 bases). The germline gives CDR1 DFQATT, CDR2 SNEGSKA (reference sequence). The CDR3 runs 15 residues. The germline V and J ends were trimmed by 3 bases and 5 bases, with 20 bases remaining between them. As DNA, the CDR3 is TGCAGTGCTAGCCGCGAACAGGGATTTATAGACGAGCAGTACTTC. Translation: CSASREQGFIDEQYF.

V gene TRBV20-1 combines with J gene TRBJ1-2, with TRBD1 identical over 10 bases. This CDR3 region has 14 residues. J lost 4 bases, V lost 4 bases, and 6 bases had no gene match. In germline, CDR1 is DFQATT, CDR2 SNEGSKA (reference sequence). The CDR3 here is CSATGTGDGYGYTF. DNA of the CDR3: TGCAGTGCTACGGGGACAGGGGACGGCTATGGCTACACCTTC.

This chain uses TRBV4-2 with TRBJ2-2, with 10 bases aligning to TRBD2. Germline V gives CDR1 LGHNA, CDR2 YNFKEQ. CDR3 size: 19 residues. Trimming at V came to 0 bases and at J to 0 bases, leaving 7 bases not matched to a gene. The DNA for the CDR3 is TGTGCCAGCAGCCAAGATTGGCTAGCGGGAGTGTCGAACACCGGGGAGCTGTTTTTT. Amino acid sequence: CASSQDWLAGVSNTGELFF.

V gene TRBV20-1 combines with J gene TRBJ2-1, with 10 bases fitting TRBD2. Germline CDR1 reads DFQATT; CDR2 reads SNEGSKA (reference sequence). V lost 5 bases, J lost 4 bases, and 2 bases stayed unmatched. The CDR3 covers 13 residues. In DNA form, the CDR3 reads TGCAGTGCTCGGACTAGCGGTTACAATGAGCAGTTCTTC. Translated, it gives CSARTSGYNEQFF.

The V call is TRBV4-2, the J call TRBJ2-3; 10 nucleotides match TRBD2. The length of the CDR3 is 16 residues. J lost 5 bases, V lost 11 bases, and 16 bases had no gene match. Germline V gives CDR1 LGHNA, CDR2 YNFKEQ. The CDR3 here is CAGRSGGLTGRDTQYF. CDR3 bases: TGTGCCGGCCGTAGCGGGGGGCTCACCGGCCGAGATACGCAGTATTTT.

This clone qualifies as medium-sized. The rearrangement joins TRBV2 to TRBJ1-6, with 10 bases that match TRBD1. CDR1 is SNHLY and CDR2 is FYNNEI in the germline V gene. The CDR3 covers 15 residues. V shed 8 bases, J shed 10 bases, and the junction held 11 bases outside the gene matches. CDR3 loop: CASRSVTGGKSPLHF. The CDR3 DNA is TGTGCCAGCCGGTCGGTGACAGGGGGCAAATCACCCCTCCACTTT.

This clone was seen a few times. The chain uses TRBV6-1 and TRBJ2-5; TRBD1 agrees at 8 bases. The CDR3 is 13 residues long. The V gene end was trimmed by 4 bases and the J gene end by 4 bases; junction bases not matched to a gene: 2. Germline CDR1 is MNHNS and CDR2 is SASEGT. CDR3 sequence: CASSGGTGETQYF. CDR3 sequence (DNA): TGTGCCAGCAGTGGGGGGACAGGAGAGACCCAGTACTTC.

This sequence joins TRBV6-4 and TRBJ1-5; 7 positions agree with TRBD1. V lost 6 bases, J lost 6 bases, and 11 bases stayed unmatched. CDR3 length: 15 amino acids. Germline-derived CDR1 and CDR2 are MRHNA and SNTAGT. CDR3 coding DNA: TGTGCCAGCAGCCCCGGACAGGTGGGAGGTCAGCCCCAGCATTTT. Its protein product is CASSPGQVGGQPQHF.

This clone occurred once. This sequence joins TRBV7-8 and TRBJ2-7; 13 bases agree with TRBD2. The germline V gene encodes CDR1 SGHVS and CDR2 FQNEAQ. The CDR3 totals 18 residues. V gave up 5 bases and J gave up 0 bases; unmatched junction bases: 10. The DNA for the CDR3 is TGTGCCAGCAGCCCCCGGACTAGCGGGGGCCTGAGCTCCTACGAGCAGTACTTC. Protein product: CASSPRTSGGLSSYEQYF.

The CDR3 region is CASSYSSYHEQYF. As DNA, the CDR3 is TGTGCCAGCAGTTACTCTTCCTACCACGAGCAGTACTTC. This sequence joins TRBV6-5 and TRBJ2-7; D is unresolved. The CDR3 contains 13 residues. Trimming stripped 0 bases from V and 5 bases from J, with 8 bases between. CDR1 and CDR2 from the germline V gene are MNHEY and SVGAGI.

Of note for this clone: A junction boundary mismatches the germline segment, possibly from a read error. The genes are TRBV28 and TRBJ2-3; D is uncertain. The CDR3 totals 12 residues. The V gene's germline CDR1 is MDHEN and CDR2 SYDVKM. The CDR3 sequence is CACSLSTDTQYF. Written as DNA, the CDR3 is TGTGCCTGCAGTTTAAGCACAGATACGCAGTATTTT.

This clone was seen a few times. This chain connects TRBV6-5 to TRBJ2-2; D is ambiguous. The CDR3 has 12 amino acids. Trimming cost V 2 bases and J 7 bases, with 5 bases left between them. The V gene's germline CDR1 is MNHEY and CDR2 SVGAGI. CDR3 region: CASSYRFGELFF. The CDR3 DNA sequence: TGTGCCAGCAGTTACCGCTTCGGGGAGCTGTTTTTT.

The CDR3 coding sequence is TGTGCCAGCAGTGATCCTTACCCACAGCCCCAGCATTTT. The encoded protein is CASSDPYPQPQHF. V and J are TRBV2 and TRBJ1-5; D not resolved. Per germline, CDR1 SNHLY and CDR2 FYNNEI. The CDR3 runs to 13 residues. V lost 3 bases to trimming and J lost 7 bases, with 10 bases between them.

The chain has TRBV13 and TRBJ1-4; possibly TRBD1 for D (5 bases). Trimming shortened V by 5 bases and J by 6 bases, and 16 bases separated the two germline ends. The CDR3 runs 15 residues. Germline V gene sequence: CDR1 PRHDT, CDR2 FYEKMQ (reference sequence). This chain's CDR3 is CASSTAREADEKLFF. In DNA, the CDR3 is TGTGCCAGCAGCACAGCCAGGGAGGCGGATGAAAAACTGTTTTTT.